The subject of this entry is one T cell receptor beta chain. What it binds is unknown. The data were obtained in a study of monozygotic twins with inflammatory bowel disease. Findings and caveats of the study: Patients with IBD had less TCRbeta diversity (inverse Simpson) than their healthy co-twins.

TCRdb re-analyzed the 5' RACE reads; it lists each CDR3 protein once, without DNA. This sample contains fewer than 350,000 distinct CDR3 sequences. Germline V gene lookup returns CDR1 LGHNA and CDR2 YSLEER. The CDR3 runs to 14 residues. The genes are TRBV4-3 and TRBJ1-6; TCRdb's D call, TRBD1, is unchecked because there is no DNA. Sequenced material: blood. This clonotype originated in a human donor with ulcerative colitis or Crohn's disease, or a healthy co-twin of an affected twin (not recorded which). The CDR3: CASSPGQYNSPLHF.